This T cell receptor (beta chain) was sequenced in a study of molecular identifiers for immune sequencing clone quantification (dated by TCRdb to 2016 to 2019). Looking at the study overall: In a replicate experiment, RNA from 20,000 or 100,000 naive CD8 T cells was split into five aliquots, four of which were sequenced. This methods study benchmarked molecular-identifier clustering-based TCR repertoire sequencing (MIDCIRS) and TCR RNA copy counting, using CD8 T cells to do so.

Broader findings and caveats from the paper: In CMV-specific effector cells, over 98% of molecules were held by clones above 20 RNA copies, whereas under 1% of molecules were held by such clones in naive cells. Naive libraries contained spiked-in Jurkat TCR RNA (approximately nine copies' worth), which is not part of the donor repertoire. When barcode sub-clustering was omitted, TCR diversity was inflated by chimeric consensus sequences, with chimeras reaching as high as 47%. Spiked-in Jurkat TCR RNA equivalent to a single cell was reported to be detectable even among 850,000 to 1,000,000 naive CD8 T cells. Identical TCR molecules sharing a barcode could cause highly expanded clone sizes to be underestimated. Modeling gave about 3 recovered TCR RNA copies per cell versus approximately 9 by digital PCR, implying 25% to 30% capture efficiency.

Libraries of naive CD8 T cells were built from approximately 20,000 to 1,000,000 sorted cells, with 10%, 30% or 50% of the purified RNA used. Naive CD8 T cells were FACS-sorted as CD8+CD4-CCR7+CD45RA+ on a BD FACSAria II into RLT Plus buffer. To test detection sensitivity, Jurkat RNA equal to 9 to 10 TCR copies was added to samples of about 20,000-1,000,000 naive CD8 T cells. Enrichment of CD8 T cells was performed with RosetteSep CD8+ T Cell Enrichment Cocktail and Ficoll-Paque, after which ACK red cell lysis was carried out. Details on this clonotype: It has no known antigen specificity. Base qualities were left out, and no much larger clone turns up one base away.

The library was made by PCR. TCRdb records NextSeq 500 as the sequencer. Preparation of bulk TCR libraries followed a previously described approach, with the TCR primers listed in Table S5. Total RNA was purified with the Qiagen AllPrep DNA/RNA kit. Reads from multiple sequencing runs of the same library were pooled before analysis. The study's processing was this. Reads were retained only if an exact TCR constant sequence was present, and the retained reads were trimmed to 150 nt and grouped according to their 12-nt molecular barcodes. Within each barcode group, reads were sub-clustered at a 15% Levenshtein threshold, and quality-weighted consensus sequences were built per RNA molecule. Non-functional sequences were removed, as were lower-count sequences one edit away from another. Based on a fit of two negative binomial distributions, barcode sub-clusters having less than 20% of the maximum read count were discarded. TCRdb passed the public sequencing reads through fastp at Q25 and MiXCR, retaining productive beta sequences. Each record represents a unique CDR3 protein, reported with the most common genes and DNA among its rows. The V and J calls and clone size come from TCRdb's table, not from the authors' own analysis. This sample is represented by roughly 300,000 distinct CDR3 sequences; roughly a quarter of them were singletons. Of the sample, about 0.71% is held by the ten largest clones.

V was cut back by 4 bases and J by 4 bases, leaving a gap of 12 bases between them. In the germline V gene, CDR1 corresponds to KGHDR and CDR2 to SFDVKD. Taken from cysteine to phenylalanine, the CDR3 has 15 residues. The DNA shown is the 45-base CDR3, in frame from base 1. This receptor was taken from a human donor in good health. Some libraries in this study had Jurkat cell RNA spiked in. The V and J segments used are TRBV24-1 and TRBJ2-2; a tentative D call is TRBD2 (6 bases match). The sequencing sample was made of naive CD8+ T cells from blood, with Jurkat cell RNA spiked in. Per the publication, the cell subset or site label means: FACS-sorted CD8+CD4-CCR7+CD45RA+ naive T cells. The CDR3 region: CATSEEGEATGELFF. The nucleotide sequence reads TGTGCCACCAGTGAGGAAGGGGAGGCCACCGGGGAGCTGTTTTTT.